The subject of this entry is one T cell receptor (beta chain). Per the authors' pipeline: For nucleated cells, counts were estimated from reference gene primer amplification. Repertoires were generated with immunoSEQ multiplex PCR, while TCRdb's copy carries only in-frame clones and drops some. The DNA was the basis for D and trimming; V, J and clone size are from that table. The data contain 120,000 to 150,000 clones, roughly 85% of them singletons. This record belongs to a study of blood T cell repertoires in COVID-19. Germline V gene sequence: CDR1 KGHSH, CDR2 LQKENI. V was shortened by 8 bases and J by 0 bases, with 18 bases between the two germline ends. The length of the CDR3 is 16 residues.

The sample comprised peripheral blood. The receptor was isolated from a man aged 50 to 59 with acute or convalescent COVID-19. This chain connects TRBV18 to TRBJ2-3, with a tentative D call TRBD2 (6 bases). As DNA, the CDR3 is TGTGCCAGCCCGCCGGGAGCAGTTACTAGCACAGATACGCAGTATTTT. It translates to CASPPGAVTSTDTQYF. The variable domain in full, with the rest retrieved from reference TRBV18 and TRBJ2-3, is NAGVMQNPRHLVRRRGQEARLRCSPMKGHSHVYWYRQLPEEGLKFMVYLQKENIIDESGMPKERFSAEFPKEGPSILRIQQVVRGDSAAYFCASPPGAVTSTDTQYFGPGTRLTVL.